This entry lists 5 T cell receptor beta chains sequenced from one sample in a study of monozygotic twins with inflammatory bowel disease. TCRdb reanalyzed the 5' RACE reads and collapses them to one entry per CDR3 protein, without DNA. The listing contains approximately 210,000 distinct CDR3 sequences. Sequenced input: blood. Source of these receptors: a human donor with ulcerative colitis or Crohn's disease, or a healthy co-twin of an affected twin (not recorded which).

The chain links TRBV19 to TRBJ1-2; lacking DNA, the TRBD1 call made by TCRdb goes unchecked. The CDR3 loop spans 14 amino acids. CDR1 and CDR2 from the germline V gene are LNHDA and SQIVND (reference sequence). CDR3 region: CASSMTGQNYGYTF.

This CDR3 is CSARKRGLAGNEQFF. The chain links TRBV20-1 to TRBJ2-1; TCRdb's D call, TRBD2, is unchecked because there is no DNA. This CDR3 spans 15 amino acids. The germline gives CDR1 DFQATT, CDR2 SNEGSKA (reference sequence).

The chain couples TRBV2 to TRBJ2-1; the TCRdb call, TRBD2, lacks DNA for checking. Germline V gene lookup returns CDR1 SNHLY and CDR2 FYNNEI. The CDR3 covers 16 residues. The CDR3 spells CASRGSGLAGFNEQFF.

J is TRBJ1-2 and V is TRBV5-1; with no DNA, the TCRdb D assignment of TRBD1 cannot be verified. Germline loops: CDR1 SGHRS, CDR2 YFSETQ. The CDR3 sequence is 15 residues long. The CDR3 is CASSLSGTEDYGYTF.

V gene TRBV9 combines with J gene TRBJ2-1; TCRdb's D call, TRBD1, is unchecked because there is no DNA. The CDR3 sequence is 15 residues long. Germline V gene sequence: CDR1 SGDLS, CDR2 YYNGEE. The CDR3 sequence: CASSVASGGGNEQFF.